The rows below give T cell receptor beta chains drawn from one sample of a study of OX40 agonist ivuxolimab in advanced cancers. Only in-frame clones appear in the TCRdb table, and some are missing; sequencing was by immunoSEQ multiplex PCR. The sample carries approximately 90,000 clones, roughly 90% recorded once. Material: CD4+ or CD8+ T cells sorted from blood, obtained in a trial of the OX40 agonist ivuxolimab. The origin of the receptors is an adult with an advanced solid tumor such as melanoma, head and neck, liver or kidney cancer. The CDR3 runs from the conserved cysteine through the conserved F or W. The D gene is left open where the match is weak. Size values are once, few and many counts, or a class for expanded clones, and some rows have none.

V gene: TRBV5-4
J gene: TRBJ1-2
D gene: TRBD1
clone size: -
CDR3 DNA: TGTGCCAGCAGCCCCGGGGACAGGGCGGGCTATGGCTACACCTTC
CDR3 protein: CASSPGDRAGYGYTF

V gene: TRBV30
J gene: TRBJ2-6
D gene: -
clone size: -
CDR3 DNA: TGTGCCTGGAGTCGGGACTCTGGGGCCAACGTCCTGACTTTC
CDR3 protein: CAWSRDSGANVLTF

V gene: TRBV30
J gene: TRBJ1-5
D gene: -
clone size: -
CDR3 DNA: TGTGCCTGGAGTGTCCCAGGGGGCAATCAGCCCCAGCATTTT
CDR3 protein: CAWSVPGGNQPQHF

V gene: TRBV7-6
J gene: TRBJ1-1
D gene: -
clone size: -
CDR3 DNA: TGTGCCAGCAGCTCGCAAACGGGGGGCACTGAAGCTTTCTTT
CDR3 protein: CASSSQTGGTEAFF

V gene: TRBV5-1
J gene: TRBJ2-1
D gene: -
clone size: -
CDR3 DNA: TGCGCCAGCAGCTTACTAGGGACCGGGGATGAGCAGTTCTTC
CDR3 protein: CASSLLGTGDEQFF

V gene: TRBV10-3
J gene: TRBJ2-2
D gene: TRBD2
clone size: -
CDR3 DNA: TGTGCCATCAGTGATAAGCGGGGGTCAGGGACCGGGGAGCTGTTTTTT
CDR3 protein: CAISDKRGSGTGELFF

V gene: TRBV4-1
J gene: TRBJ2-1
D gene: -
clone size: -
CDR3 DNA: TGCGCCAGCAGCCAAGAATCCACTAGCTCCTACAATGAGCAGTTCTTC
CDR3 protein: CASSQESTSSYNEQFF

V gene: TRBV11-2
J gene: TRBJ2-5
D gene: -
clone size: -
CDR3 DNA: TGTGCCAGCAGCTTCTCGGGGGAGGAGACCCAGTACTTC
CDR3 protein: CASSFSGEETQYF

V gene: TRBV11-2
J gene: TRBJ1-1
D gene: -
clone size: -
CDR3 DNA: TGTGCCAGCAGCGCCACAGGGATGAACACTGAAGCTTTCTTT
CDR3 protein: CASSATGMNTEAFF

V gene: TRBV6-5
J gene: TRBJ2-7
D gene: -
clone size: once
CDR3 DNA: TGTGCCAGCAGTCGCGGACATTCGAGCTCCTACGAGCAGTACTTC
CDR3 protein: CASSRGHSSSYEQYF

V gene: TRBV11-2
J gene: TRBJ2-1
D gene: -
clone size: -
CDR3 DNA: TGTGCCAGCAGGTTCGACATTCCCGGGTTGAGCCCCTACAATGAGCAGTTCTTC
CDR3 protein: CASRFDIPGLSPYNEQFF

V gene: TRBV2
J gene: TRBJ1-1
D gene: -
clone size: -
CDR3 DNA: TGTGCCAGCAGTGTTTCGAGCACTGAAGCTTTCTTT
CDR3 protein: CASSVSSTEAFF

V gene: TRBV27
J gene: TRBJ2-3
D gene: TRBD2
clone size: -
CDR3 DNA: TGTGCCAGCAGTTCGACTAGCGGGGCTTTCTCGGGCACAGATACGCAGTATTTT
CDR3 protein: CASSSTSGAFSGTDTQYF

V gene: TRBV30
J gene: TRBJ1-1
D gene: TRBD1
clone size: few
CDR3 DNA: TGTGCCTGGACCCGGGACAGGCCCGAAGCTTTCTTT
CDR3 protein: CAWTRDRPEAFF

V gene: TRBV19
J gene: TRBJ1-1
D gene: -
clone size: -
CDR3 DNA: TGTGCCAGTAGTAGGCGTCAGGATGGGACTGAAGCTTTCTTT
CDR3 protein: CASSRRQDGTEAFF

V gene: TRBV11-2
J gene: TRBJ2-5
D gene: -
clone size: once
CDR3 DNA: TGTGCCAGCAGCTTCGAAGTTTCGCAGACCCAGTACTTC
CDR3 protein: CASSFEVSQTQYF

V gene: TRBV19
J gene: TRBJ1-3
D gene: TRBD1
clone size: once
CDR3 DNA: TGTGCCAGTAGTTTCGACAGGGACGCCACCATATATTTT
CDR3 protein: CASSFDRDATIYF

V gene: TRBV7-2
J gene: TRBJ1-1
D gene: -
clone size: -
CDR3 DNA: TGTGCCAGCAGCTTAGGGAACGCGAACACTGAAGCTTTCTTT
CDR3 protein: CASSLGNANTEAFF

V gene: TRBV11-1
J gene: TRBJ2-2
D gene: -
clone size: -
CDR3 DNA: TGTGCCAGCAGCTTTTCAAGGAACACCGGGGAGCTGTTTTTT
CDR3 protein: CASSFSRNTGELFF

V gene: TRBV13
J gene: TRBJ1-1
D gene: -
clone size: -
CDR3 DNA: TGTGCCAGCAGCTTAGGGCTTACCGGCGGTGAAGCTTTCTTT
CDR3 protein: CASSLGLTGGEAFF

V gene: TRBV5-1
J gene: TRBJ1-1
D gene: TRBD1
clone size: -
CDR3 DNA: TGCGCCAGCAGCTCGCGACAGGGTGAGACGGACACTGAAGCTTTCTTT
CDR3 protein: CASSSRQGETDTEAFF

V gene: TRBV5-6
J gene: TRBJ2-1
D gene: TRBD1
clone size: -
CDR3 DNA: TGTGCCACCCTCCGACAGGGGGCCCCCTACAATGAGCAGTTCTTC
CDR3 protein: CATLRQGAPYNEQFF

V gene: TRBV5-1
J gene: TRBJ2-7
D gene: -
clone size: -
CDR3 DNA: TGCGCCAGCAGCTTGGACAGGGCAACCTACGAGCAGTACTTC
CDR3 protein: CASSLDRATYEQYF

V gene: TRBV9
J gene: TRBJ2-2
D gene: TRBD1
clone size: -
CDR3 DNA: TGTGCCAGCAGCGATCGACAGGGGGCCACCGGGGAGCTGTTTTTT
CDR3 protein: CASSDRQGATGELFF

V gene: TRBV27
J gene: TRBJ2-6
D gene: -
clone size: once
CDR3 DNA: TGTGCCAGCAGAGAGAGGACGGGGGCCATATCTGGGGCCAACGTCCTGACTTTC
CDR3 protein: CASRERTGAISGANVLTF

V gene: TRBV7-6
J gene: TRBJ2-7
D gene: -
clone size: -
CDR3 DNA: TGTGCCAGCAGCTCCATAACGACAGGTTCGGCCGAGCAGTACTTC
CDR3 protein: CASSSITTGSAEQYF

V gene: TRBV10-3
J gene: TRBJ1-1
D gene: -
clone size: once
CDR3 DNA: TGTGCCATCAGTGGACATAACACTGAAGCTTTCTTT
CDR3 protein: CAISGHNTEAFF

V gene: TRBV11-2
J gene: TRBJ1-4
D gene: -
clone size: -
CDR3 DNA: TGTGCCAGCAGCGTATCTAATGAAAAACTGTTTTTT
CDR3 protein: CASSVSNEKLFF

V gene: TRBV7-2
J gene: TRBJ1-2
D gene: TRBD1
clone size: -
CDR3 DNA: TGTGCCAGCAGCACCGGACAGGGGGCGGCTGGCTACACCTTC
CDR3 protein: CASSTGQGAAGYTF

V gene: TRBV5-8
J gene: TRBJ2-7
D gene: -
clone size: -
CDR3 DNA: TGTGCCAGCAGGAGAGGGCCTCCATCTTTTTCCTACGAGCAGTACTTC
CDR3 protein: CASRRGPPSFSYEQYF

V gene: TRBV10-1
J gene: TRBJ1-3
D gene: -
clone size: -
CDR3 DNA: TGCGCCAGCAGTGAGTCGGCTGTGAGCAACACCATATATTTT
CDR3 protein: CASSESAVSNTIYF

V gene: TRBV30
J gene: TRBJ1-2
D gene: TRBD1
clone size: few
CDR3 DNA: TGTGCCGCCGCTCGGGACAGGCCCTATGGCTACACCTTC
CDR3 protein: CAAARDRPYGYTF

V gene: TRBV11-2
J gene: TRBJ2-1
D gene: TRBD2
clone size: -
CDR3 DNA: TGTGCCAGCAGCTTTACTAGCGCCAATGAGCAGTTCTTC
CDR3 protein: CASSFTSANEQFF

V gene: TRBV7-3
J gene: TRBJ1-2
D gene: TRBD1
clone size: -
CDR3 DNA: TGTGCCAGCAGCTTTTGGCAGGGGGCGGATGGCTACACCTTC
CDR3 protein: CASSFWQGADGYTF

V gene: TRBV6-5
J gene: TRBJ1-5
D gene: -
clone size: -
CDR3 DNA: TGTGCCAGCAGCCACAGGGAGAATCAGCCCCAGCATTTT
CDR3 protein: CASSHRENQPQHF

V gene: TRBV25-1
J gene: TRBJ1-1
D gene: -
clone size: once
CDR3 DNA: TGTGCCAGCAGTGAATTACCACAGGGTGTTAGTGAAGCTTTCTTT
CDR3 protein: CASSELPQGVSEAFF

V gene: TRBV5-1
J gene: TRBJ2-7
D gene: -
clone size: -
CDR3 DNA: TGCGCCAGCAGCTTGGGGGTGCTCTCCTACGAGCAGTACTTC
CDR3 protein: CASSLGVLSYEQYF

V gene: TRBV29-1
J gene: TRBJ1-1
D gene: -
clone size: -
CDR3 DNA: TGCAGCGTTGAAGTTGGGGGGTTT
CDR3 protein: CSVEVGGF

V gene: TRBV19
J gene: TRBJ1-2
D gene: TRBD1
clone size: -
CDR3 DNA: TGTGCCACCCAGGACAGGGGGGACTATGGCTACACCTTC
CDR3 protein: CATQDRGDYGYTF

V gene: TRBV5-4
J gene: TRBJ1-2
D gene: TRBD1
clone size: -
CDR3 DNA: TGTGCCAGCAGCTCGAGGGGGCTCTACACCTTC
CDR3 protein: CASSSRGLYTF

V gene: TRBV15
J gene: TRBJ2-5
D gene: -
clone size: -
CDR3 DNA: TGTGCCACCACATCAGAGCAAGAGACCCAGTACTTC
CDR3 protein: CATTSEQETQYF

V gene: TRBV25-1
J gene: TRBJ1-2
D gene: -
clone size: -
CDR3 DNA: TGTGCCAGCAGTGATTCAGGGGACTACTATGGCTACACCTTC
CDR3 protein: CASSDSGDYYGYTF

V gene: TRBV10-2
J gene: TRBJ1-4
D gene: TRBD1
clone size: -
CDR3 DNA: TGCGCCAGCAGTGAGAGGGCAGGGGGCGTAGAAAAACTGTTTTTT
CDR3 protein: CASSERAGGVEKLFF

V gene: TRBV30
J gene: TRBJ2-5
D gene: -
clone size: few
CDR3 DNA: TGTGCCTCCACTCGGAGGGGGCAAGAGACCCAGTACTTC
CDR3 protein: CASTRRGQETQYF

V gene: TRBV4-1
J gene: TRBJ2-7
D gene: TRBD2
clone size: -
CDR3 DNA: TGCGCCAGCAGCCAAGGTCATCGACTAGCGGGGGCCGATTACGAGCAGTACTTC
CDR3 protein: CASSQGHRLAGADYEQYF

V gene: TRBV4-3
J gene: TRBJ1-2
D gene: -
clone size: once
CDR3 DNA: TGCGCCAGCAGCCAAGAACACGGGACCTTTAACTATGGCTACACCTTC
CDR3 protein: CASSQEHGTFNYGYTF

V gene: TRBV15
J gene: TRBJ1-4
D gene: -
clone size: -
CDR3 DNA: TGTGCCACCAGCAGAGATACCGACACGTATAATGAAAAACTGTTTTTT
CDR3 protein: CATSRDTDTYNEKLFF

V gene: TRBV5-6
J gene: TRBJ2-1
D gene: -
clone size: -
CDR3 DNA: TGTGCCAGCAGCTCCCCCGCCCTTACCTACAATGAGCAGTTCTTC
CDR3 protein: CASSSPALTYNEQFF

V gene: TRBV9
J gene: TRBJ1-5
D gene: -
clone size: -
CDR3 DNA: TGTGCCAGCAGCGGGAGGGGGGATAGCAATCAGCCCCAGCATTTT
CDR3 protein: CASSGRGDSNQPQHF

V gene: TRBV6-5
J gene: TRBJ2-7
D gene: TRBD2
clone size: -
CDR3 DNA: TGTGCCAGCAGTTACCGGGGGGGCGTCTACGAGCAGTACTTC
CDR3 protein: CASSYRGGVYEQYF

V gene: TRBV6-5
J gene: TRBJ1-2
D gene: -
clone size: -
CDR3 DNA: TGTGCCAGCAGTTACTCGGTCGGGGGGACAAACTATGGCTACACCTTC
CDR3 protein: CASSYSVGGTNYGYTF

V gene: TRBV10-3
J gene: TRBJ2-7
D gene: TRBD2
clone size: -
CDR3 DNA: TGTGCCTCCCGGGGAGGGAGCTCCTACGAGCAGTACTTC
CDR3 protein: CASRGGSSYEQYF

V gene: TRBV19
J gene: TRBJ2-5
D gene: TRBD2
clone size: -
CDR3 DNA: TGTGCCAGTAGTACCACGACTAGCGGGGTTCAAGAGACCCAGTACTTC
CDR3 protein: CASSTTTSGVQETQYF

V gene: TRBV30
J gene: TRBJ2-6
D gene: -
clone size: -
CDR3 DNA: TGTGCCTTCTCCGGGACACGGAGCTCTGGGGCCAACGTCCTGACTTTC
CDR3 protein: CAFSGTRSSGANVLTF

V gene: TRBV11-2
J gene: TRBJ2-3
D gene: -
clone size: -
CDR3 DNA: TGTGCCAGCAGCTTCAACACCGGTTGGGGCACAGATACGCAGTATTTT
CDR3 protein: CASSFNTGWGTDTQYF